One and the same sample provided the 21 T cell receptor beta chains below, sequenced in a study of blood T cell repertoires in COVID-19. Profiling relied on immunoSEQ multiplex PCR, and the TCRdb table lists in-frame clones only, not all of them. The data contain about 490,000 clones, 70% to 90% of them seen just once; the ten biggest clones take up roughly 3.1%. Source material: peripheral blood. Source of these receptors: a human donor in a cohort sampled during active COVID-19.

This chain uses TRBV30 with TRBJ2-7; possibly TRBD1 for D (8 bases). Germline lookup yields CDR1 GTSNPN and CDR2 SVGIG (reference sequence). The CDR3 sequence is 14 residues long. Trimming cost V 5 bases and J 3 bases, with 17 bases left between them. CDR3 nucleotide sequence: TGTGCCTGGGGTACAGGGGGAGGGAACTACGAGCAGTACTTC. It yields the protein CAWGTGGGNYEQYF.

This chain uses TRBV2 with TRBJ1-4; no firm D call. This CDR3 has 13 amino acids. Per germline, CDR1 SNHLY and CDR2 FYNNEI. The V end was cut by 2 bases, the J end by 8 bases, with 9 bases between. CDR3 nucleotide sequence: TGTGCCAGCAGTGAAATGGCGGTCGAAAAACTGTTTTTT. Amino acids: CASSEMAVEKLFF. The entire variable domain, with the rest obtained from reference TRBV2 and TRBJ1-4, is as follows: EPEVTQTPSHQVTQMGQEVILRCVPISNHLYFYWYRQILGQKVEFLVSFYNNEISEKSEIFDDQFSVERPDGSNFTLKIRSTKLEDSAMYFCASSEMAVEKLFFGSGTQLSVL.

This chain connects TRBV30 to TRBJ2-7; 9 bases are a match to TRBD1. CDR1 is GTSNPN, CDR2 SVGIG, per germline (reference sequence). The V and J ends lost 1 base and 6 bases, in that order; junction bases with no gene match: 7. The CDR3 has 14 amino acids. CDR3: CAWSARDRVREQYF. The CDR3 bases are TGTGCCTGGAGTGCGCGGGACAGGGTGCGCGAGCAGTACTTC.

The V gene is TRBV27, the J gene TRBJ2-2; no clear D. CDR1 MNHEY and CDR2 SMNVEV come from the germline V gene (reference sequence). Trimming stripped 5 bases from V and 8 bases from J, with 9 bases between. The CDR3 runs 12 residues. For the CDR3, the DNA is TGTGCCAGCAGTCTATTACAGGGGGAGCTGTTTTTT. Amino acids: CASSLLQGELFF.

The gene calls are TRBV6-2 or TRBV6-3 and TRBJ1-2, with D unresolved. Trimming removed 5 bases at V and 8 bases at J, with 9 bases between. CDR3 size: 11 residues. Germline assignment: CDR1 MNHEY and CDR2 SVGEGT. CDR3 sequence reads: CASSTSLGYTF. CDR3 nucleotides: TGTGCCAGCAGTACTTCATTGGGCTACACCTTC.

The V gene is TRBV2, the J gene TRBJ2-2; D is undetermined. The germline CDR1 and CDR2 sequences are SNHLY and FYNNEI. This CDR3 spans 14 amino acids. The V and J ends lost 7 bases and 1 base respectively, with 10 bases between them. The CDR3 nucleotides read TGTGCCAGCACTGGGCAGATGAACACCGGGGAGCTGTTTTTT. It codes for CASTGQMNTGELFF. The full variable domain, completed using reference TRBV2 and TRBJ2-2, is EPEVTQTPSHQVTQMGQEVILRCVPISNHLYFYWYRQILGQKVEFLVSFYNNEISEKSEIFDDQFSVERPDGSNFTLKIRSTKLEDSAMYFCASTGQMNTGELFFGEGSRLTVL.

The count of this clone is one. This sequence joins TRBV20-1 and TRBJ2-5; D is undetermined. CDR1 is DFQATT, CDR2 SNEGSKA, per germline (reference sequence). V shed 5 bases and J shed 4 bases, with 8 bases lying between them. CDR3 length: 11 amino acids. CDR3 in amino acids: CSALSSETQYF. The CDR3, as DNA: TGCAGTGCTTTATCCTCAGAGACCCAGTACTTC.

The genes are TRBV5-6 and TRBJ1-1; 10 bases line up with TRBD1. V shed 4 bases and J 1 base; nucleotides not matched to a gene: 7. The germline CDR1 and CDR2 sequences are SGHDT and YYEEEE. The CDR3 is 16 amino acids. The CDR3 region is CASSAGTGAGNTEAFF. The CDR3 nucleotides read TGTGCCAGCAGCGCCGGGACAGGGGCCGGGAACACTGAAGCTTTCTTT.

This chain connects TRBV11-2 to TRBJ1-2; TRBD1 matches at 8 bases. The CDR3 covers 17 residues. The trim removed 1 base at V and 0 bases at J, leaving 7 bases unmatched. The germline V gene has CDR1 SGHAT and CDR2 FQNNGV. As DNA, the CDR3 is TGTGCCAGCAGCTTAGTCGGGACAGGAGAAGCTAACTATGGCTACACCTTC. Translating gives CASSLVGTGEANYGYTF.

The CDR3 loop reads CASIAVRTDTQYF. The DNA for the CDR3 is TGTGCCAGCATAGCGGTTCGCACAGATACGCAGTATTTT. The chain links TRBV2 to TRBJ2-3; D might be TRBD2 (6 bases). V dropped 7 bases and J dropped 1 base, with 9 bases sitting between them. Germline V gene sequence: CDR1 SNHLY, CDR2 FYNNEI. This CDR3 is built from 13 residues.

The V call is TRBV2, the J call TRBJ1-2; tentative D call: TRBD1 (5 bases). Germline V gene lookup returns CDR1 SNHLY and CDR2 FYNNEI. V was trimmed by 6 bases and J by 1 base, leaving 12 bases between them. The CDR3 contains 14 residues. The CDR3 sequence: CASRTDRHNYGYTF. In nucleotides, the CDR3 is TGTGCCAGCAGAACTGACAGACATAACTATGGCTACACCTTC. Full variable domain (outside the CDR3, taken from reference TRBV2 and TRBJ1-2): EPEVTQTPSHQVTQMGQEVILRCVPISNHLYFYWYRQILGQKVEFLVSFYNNEISEKSEIFDDQFSVERPDGSNFTLKIRSTKLEDSAMYFCASRTDRHNYGYTFGSGTRLTVV.

The V call is TRBV28, the J call TRBJ2-7, with 14 positions matching TRBD2. From germline, CDR1 is MDHEN and CDR2 SYDVKM. The CDR3 totals 17 residues. V gave up 4 bases and J gave up 0 bases; unmatched junction bases: 5. Written as DNA, the CDR3 is TGTGCCAGCAGTTCCTCAGGGACTAGCGGGAGCTCCTACGAGCAGTACTTC. Residues: CASSSSGTSGSSYEQYF.

For this clone: At the DNA level, this CDR3 is encoded by other sequences in the same sample as well. The V and J genes are TRBV20-1 and TRBJ2-7; D not resolved. This CDR3 region has 10 residues. V lost 6 bases and J 7 bases, leaving 10 bases between the germline ends. CDR1 is DFQATT and CDR2 is SNEGSKA in the germline V gene (reference sequence). The CDR3 DNA sequence: TGCAGTGCAAGTAGGCGGGAGCAGTACTTC. Translated: CSASRREQYF.

V is TRBV5-5 and J is TRBJ2-4; possible D gene TRBD2, 5 bases. The germline V and J ends were trimmed by 1 base and 8 bases, with 13 bases remaining between them. Germline V gene lookup returns CDR1 SGHKS and CDR2 YYEKEE (reference sequence). The CDR3 length is 14 residues. The CDR3 coding sequence is TGTGCCAGCAGCTTGCTCGGGGTTGAGGACATTCAGTACTTC. Protein sequence: CASSLLGVEDIQYF.

V gene TRBV12-5 combines with J gene TRBJ2-3; 14 bases are a match to TRBD2. The CDR3 runs 16 residues. Trimming removed 6 bases from V and 1 base from J; junction bases left unmatched: 3. Germline V CDR1 and CDR2: LGHNT, FRNRAP. The CDR3 loop is CASGTGLAGGTDTQYF. The CDR3 DNA follows: TGTGCTAGTGGCACGGGACTAGCGGGGGGCACAGATACGCAGTATTTT.

J is TRBJ2-5 and V is TRBV19; 13 bases map to TRBD2. V gave up 2 bases and J gave up 1 base; unmatched junction bases: 4. This CDR3 contains 17 residues. Germline loops: CDR1 LNHDA, CDR2 SQIVND (reference sequence). Here the CDR3 reads CASSIWTSGSPQETQYF. DNA of the CDR3: TGTGCCAGTAGTATATGGACTAGCGGGAGTCCCCAAGAGACCCAGTACTTC.

The chain carries TRBV9 and TRBJ2-7; 10 nucleotides align to TRBD2. CDR3 length: 15 amino acids. Germline V gene lookup returns CDR1 SGDLS and CDR2 YYNGEE. Germline trimming cut 1 base from V and 2 bases from J; bases unmatched to any gene: 3. The CDR3 bases are TGTGCCAGCAGCGTAACTAGCGGGGACACCTACGAGCAGTACTTC. It encodes CASSVTSGDTYEQYF. The whole variable domain, remainder taken from reference TRBV9 and TRBJ2-7, is DSGVTQTPKHLITATGQRVTLRCSPRSGDLSVYWYQQSLDQGLQFLIQYYNGEERAKGNILERFSAQQFPDLHSELNLSSLELGDSALYFCASSVTSGDTYEQYFGPGTRLTVT.

This clone was recorded only once. Here the CDR3 reads CASSPEDFYEQYF. In nucleotides, the CDR3 is TGTGCCAGCAGCCCCGAAGACTTCTACGAGCAGTACTTC. V usage is TRBV9 and J usage is TRBJ2-7; D is unresolved. The CDR3 loop spans 13 amino acids. V shed 4 bases and J shed 3 bases, with 11 bases lying between them. Germline-derived CDR1 and CDR2 are SGDLS and YYNGEE. Variable domain in full (rest from reference TRBV9 and TRBJ2-7): DSGVTQTPKHLITATGQRVTLRCSPRSGDLSVYWYQQSLDQGLQFLIQYYNGEERAKGNILERFSAQQFPDLHSELNLSSLELGDSALYFCASSPEDFYEQYFGPGTRLTVT.

A few counts support this clone. The identical CDR3 is also encoded by other nucleotide sequences in the sample. The chain is built from TRBV7-2 and TRBJ2-7; possibly TRBD1 for D (6 bases). This CDR3 comprises 14 residues. CDR1 SGHTA and CDR2 FQGNSA come from the germline V gene. V was shortened by 1 base and J by 2 bases, with 9 bases between the two germline ends. The CDR3 bases are TGTGCCAGCAGCTTAGTCGGACAGACCTACGAGCAGTACTTC. Translating it yields CASSLVGQTYEQYF.

The rearrangement uses TRBV11-2 and TRBJ2-7; a weak D match, TRBD2 (6 bases). The length of the CDR3 is 15 residues. Germline loops: CDR1 SGHAT, CDR2 FQNNGV. The germline V and J ends were trimmed by 1 base and 2 bases, with 12 bases remaining between them. CDR3 sequence: CASSLGLRRAYEQYF. The CDR3 DNA reads as TGTGCCAGCAGCTTAGGATTACGGAGGGCCTACGAGCAGTACTTC.

The chain recombines TRBV6-4 with TRBJ2-2; TRBD2 agrees at 13 bases. J was trimmed by 7 bases and V by 3 bases; bases with no gene match: 8. The CDR3 loop spans 17 amino acids. Germline CDR1 MRHNA, CDR2 SNTAGT. The CDR3 DNA is TGTGCCAGCAGTGAATCCGGGACTAGCGGGACGGGCGGGGAGCTGTTTTTT. Translating gives CASSESGTSGTGGELFF.